The rows below give T cell receptor beta chains drawn from one sample of a study of CD8 T cells in Susac syndrome. TCRdb ran MiXCR on the immunoSEQ multiplex PCR reads and lists one entry per CDR3 protein. Seen here are 150,000 or so distinct CDR3 sequences, about 93% observed once, and the top ten hold around 0.13%. The sample taken for sequencing was CD4+ T cells from PBMCs. The receptors were gathered from a human donor in good health. CDR3s include the opening cysteine and the closing phenylalanine or tryptophan. D genes are given only for firm matches. Expanded clones are given a class, and other clones once, few, many or no size at all.

d_gene	abundance	v_gene	j_gene	CDR3aa	CDR3nt
TRBD1	-	TRBV19	TRBJ2-5	CASSRQGAREETQYF	TGTGCCAGTAGTAGGCAGGGGGCTAGAGAAGAGACCCAGTACTTC
-	-	TRBV6-1	TRBJ1-5	CASSENEGMSQPQHF	TGTGCCAGCAGTGAAAATGAAGGGATGAGTCAGCCCCAGCATTTT
-	-	TRBV18	TRBJ2-7	CASSPSGGDYEQYF	TGTGCCAGCTCACCATCGGGTGGGGATTACGAGCAGTACTTC
TRBD2	-	TRBV18	TRBJ2-5	CASSPQRGVQETQYF	TGTGCCAGCTCACCGCAACGGGGGGTGCAAGAGACCCAGTACTTC
-	-	TRBV20-1	TRBJ2-7	CSARVGTSYEQYF	TGCAGTGCTAGAGTAGGGACTTCCTACGAGCAGTACTTC
-	-	TRBV12-3/TRBV12-4	TRBJ2-7	CASSTRDTSYEQYF	TGTGCCAGCAGCACCCGGGACACCTCCTACGAGCAGTACTTC
-	-	TRBV6-1	TRBJ2-5	CASTLDRNQETQYF	TGTGCCAGCACCTTAGACAGAAACCAAGAGACCCAGTACTTC
-	-	TRBV7-2	TRBJ2-3	CASSPGGAYGTDTQYF	TGTGCCAGCAGCCCTGGGGGGGCCTACGGCACAGATACGCAGTATTTT
-	-	TRBV21-1	TRBJ2-1	CASIARGGRIDEQFF	TGTGCCAGCATTGCTAGGGGGGGGAGGATTGATGAGCAGTTCTTC
TRBD2	-	TRBV7-2	TRBJ2-5	CASSFTSLFGRQTQYF	TGTGCCAGCAGCTTTACAAGTCTCTTCGGGAGGCAGACCCAGTACTTC
-	-	TRBV12-3/TRBV12-4	TRBJ1-1	CASSLPGTTEAFF	TGTGCCAGCAGTTTACCGGGTACCACTGAAGCTTTCTTT
-	-	TRBV7-2	TRBJ1-2	CASSPAGLTNYGYTF	TGTGCCAGCAGCCCTGCAGGCTTAACTAACTATGGCTACACCTTC
TRBD1	-	TRBV20-1	TRBJ2-5	CSASNRGRETQYF	TGCAGTGCTAGCAACAGGGGGCGAGAGACCCAGTACTTC
-	-	TRBV2	TRBJ1-1	CASSTTLHLNTEAFF	TGTGCCAGCAGTACGACACTGCACCTGAACACTGAAGCTTTCTTT
TRBD1	-	TRBV25-1	TRBJ1-5	CTSSDRGLGNQPQHF	TGTACCAGCAGTGACAGGGGGCTTGGCAATCAGCCCCAGCATTTT
-	-	TRBV7-6	TRBJ1-2	CASSLARSYGYTF	TGTGCCAGCAGCTTAGCCCGGTCCTATGGCTACACCTTC
-	-	TRBV12-3/TRBV12-4	TRBJ1-2	CASSFVSYGYTF	TGTGCCAGCAGTTTTGTATCCTATGGCTACACCTTC
TRBD1	once	TRBV7-2	TRBJ2-1	CASSPGTGRNNEQFF	TGTGCCAGCAGCCCGGGGACAGGGAGAAACAATGAGCAGTTCTTC
TRBD1	-	TRBV4-1	TRBJ1-2	CASSQEIRGTGYGYTF	TGCGCCAGCAGCCAAGAGATTAGGGGGACAGGGTATGGCTACACCTTC
-	once	TRBV3-1	TRBJ2-3	CASSQGSLGDTQYF	TGTGCCAGCAGCCAAGGGTCCCTGGGAGATACGCAGTATTTT
-	-	TRBV12-5	TRBJ2-7	CASGLSSGELFYF	TGTGCTAGTGGTTTGTCGTCCGGCGAGCTGTTCTACTTC
-	few	TRBV2	TRBJ2-7	CASSELGTDFGEQYF	TGTGCCAGCAGTGAACTAGGGACGGACTTTGGGGAGCAGTACTTC
-	once	TRBV20-1	TRBJ1-3	CSARDTRGSGNTIYF	TGCAGTGCTAGAGATACCAGGGGCTCTGGAAACACCATATATTTT
-	-	TRBV3-1	TRBJ2-6	CASSRSYSGANVLTF	TGTGCCAGCAGCCGAAGTTATTCCGGGGCCAACGTCCTGACTTTC
TRBD2	-	TRBV29-1	TRBJ2-3	CSVAAGASFTDTQYF	TGCAGCGTTGCAGCGGGGGCTAGCTTCACAGATACGCAGTATTTT
-	-	TRBV5-6	TRBJ2-5	CASSLGETGAETQYF	TGTGCCAGCAGCTTGGGAGAGACGGGGGCAGAGACCCAGTACTTC
TRBD2	-	TRBV24-1	TRBJ2-3	CATSETGTSLNTDTQYF	TGTGCCACCAGTGAAACCGGGACTAGCCTCAACACAGATACGCAGTATTTT
-	-	TRBV27	TRBJ1-4	CASSFSLTTTNEKLFF	TGTGCCAGCAGTTTTTCTCTTACCACAACTAATGAAAAACTGTTTTTT
-	-	TRBV29-1	TRBJ1-2	CSAGEGVTF	TGCAGCGCAGGGGAGGGAGTCACCTTC
TRBD1	-	TRBV9	TRBJ2-7	CASSAFDRGANVQYF	TGTGCCAGCAGCGCTTTCGACAGGGGTGCTAATGTGCAGTACTTC
-	once	TRBV7-2	TRBJ2-4	CASSWSGNIQYF	TGTGCCAGCAGTTGGTCGGGGAACATTCAGTACTTC
TRBD1	-	TRBV29-1	TRBJ1-4	CSVGDRAGATNEKLFF	TGCAGCGTTGGGGACAGGGCAGGAGCAACTAATGAAAAACTGTTTTTT
-	-	TRBV12-3/TRBV12-4	TRBJ2-5	CASKGDQETQYF	TGTGCCAGCAAGGGAGACCAAGAGACCCAGTACTTC
-	-	TRBV13	TRBJ2-1	CASSSNGAGEQFF	TGTGCCAGCAGCTCCAACGGGGCGGGTGAGCAGTTCTTC
-	-	TRBV20-1	TRBJ1-6	CSARDPRQQHNSPLHF	TGCAGTGCTAGAGATCCAAGACAGCAACATAATTCACCCCTCCACTTT
-	-	TRBV14	TRBJ1-1	CASSPQGGRLVAFF	TGTGCCAGCAGTCCCCAAGGAGGGAGGCTAGTAGCTTTCTTT
-	-	TRBV7-2	TRBJ1-4	CASSYGQRLFF	TGTGCCAGCAGTTACGGACAGAGACTGTTTTTT
-	-	TRBV6-2/TRBV6-3	TRBJ2-5	CASSYPDQGETQYF	TGTGCCAGCAGTTACCCGGACCAGGGTGAGACCCAGTACTTC
-	-	TRBV3-1	TRBJ2-2	CASSRKRGGLSSTGELFF	TGTGCCAGCAGCCGGAAGAGAGGGGGATTGTCGAGCACCGGGGAGCTGTTTTTT
-	-	TRBV6-6	TRBJ2-3	CAAAPGDTQYF	TGTGCCGCAGCGCCCGGAGATACGCAGTATTTT
-	-	TRBV18	TRBJ2-5	CASSPRATQETQYF	TGTGCCAGCTCACCCAGAGCCACCCAAGAGACCCAGTACTTC
-	-	TRBV20-1	TRBJ1-1	CSARVTPNTEAFF	TGCAGTGCTAGAGTCACGCCGAACACTGAAGCTTTCTTT
TRBD2	-	TRBV3-1	TRBJ2-1	CASSVLAGGDNEQFF	TGTGCCAGCAGCGTCCTAGCGGGGGGGGACAATGAGCAGTTCTTC
TRBD2	-	TRBV29-1	TRBJ2-3	CSVDRGGLDTQYF	TGCAGCGTTGATCGGGGGGGTTTAGATACGCAGTATTTT
-	-	TRBV14	TRBJ2-3	CASSQVAPDTQYF	TGTGCCAGCAGCCAGGTAGCTCCAGATACGCAGTATTTT
TRBD1	-	TRBV29-1	TRBJ2-5	CSVERGRGETQYF	TGCAGCGTTGAGAGGGGCAGGGGGGAGACCCAGTACTTC
-	-	TRBV6-1	TRBJ2-2	CASSEFGETGELFF	TGTGCCAGCAGTGAATTCGGAGAGACCGGGGAGCTGTTTTTT
TRBD2	-	TRBV6-1	TRBJ2-5	CASSPTRTSGEETQYF	TGTGCCAGCAGCCCCACCCGGACTAGCGGGGAAGAGACCCAGTACTTC
-	once	TRBV20-1	TRBJ1-1	CSASPVNTEAFF	TGCAGTGCTAGCCCGGTGAACACTGAAGCTTTCTTT